Listed here is a single TCR beta chain. Assay: immunoSEQ multiplex PCR; the TCRdb copy retains only in-frame clones and omits some. This table has about 310,000 clones, approximately 88% appearing once. These data belong to a study of blood T cell repertoires in COVID-19. Individuals aged about 18 to 89 years were recruited from fewer than 30 US areas. Germline-derived CDR1 and CDR2 are SNHLY and FYNNEI. The length of the CDR3 is 12 residues. V lost 7 bases and J 6 bases, leaving 12 bases between the germline ends. This receptor was identified in a young woman who had recovered from COVID-19. Sample: PBMCs or T cells enriched from blood (not recorded which). The rearrangement joins TRBV2 to TRBJ1-2; tentatively, D is TRBD1 (5 bases). The CDR3 coding sequence is TGTGCCAGCAAGGAGACGGGGGATGGCTACACCTTC. Protein sequence: CASKETGDGYTF.